This TCR beta chain was identified during a study of blood T cell repertoires in COVID-19. CDR1 is SGHDT and CDR2 is YYEEEE in the germline V gene. Trimming took 3 bases from V and 4 from J; bases not matched to a gene: 7. This CDR3 contains 15 residues. In the original analysis: Reference gene primer amplification in the assay estimated nucleated cell counts. TCRdb keeps only in-frame clones here, not all; method: immunoSEQ multiplex PCR. V, J and clone size are those of that table, while D and trimming were read from the DNA. The table shows about 130,000 clones, with approximately 86% occurring only once.

The sequencing input was PBMCs or T cells enriched from blood (not recorded which). The rearrangement links TRBV5-6 to TRBJ1-1; 9 nucleotides agree with TRBD1. The origin of this receptor is a woman in her fifties or sixties who had recovered from COVID-19. The CDR3 nucleotides are TGTGCCAGCAGCTGGGACAGGGAGTTCGGCACTGAAGCTTTCTTT. Amino acid sequence: CASSWDREFGTEAFF. Full variable domain (outside the CDR3, taken from reference TRBV5-6 and TRBJ1-1): DAGVTQSPTHLIKTRGQQVTLRCSPKSGHDTVSWYQQALGQGPQFIFQYYEEEERQRGNFPDRFSGHQFPNYSSELNVNALLLGDSALYLCASSWDREFGTEAFFGQGTRLTVV.